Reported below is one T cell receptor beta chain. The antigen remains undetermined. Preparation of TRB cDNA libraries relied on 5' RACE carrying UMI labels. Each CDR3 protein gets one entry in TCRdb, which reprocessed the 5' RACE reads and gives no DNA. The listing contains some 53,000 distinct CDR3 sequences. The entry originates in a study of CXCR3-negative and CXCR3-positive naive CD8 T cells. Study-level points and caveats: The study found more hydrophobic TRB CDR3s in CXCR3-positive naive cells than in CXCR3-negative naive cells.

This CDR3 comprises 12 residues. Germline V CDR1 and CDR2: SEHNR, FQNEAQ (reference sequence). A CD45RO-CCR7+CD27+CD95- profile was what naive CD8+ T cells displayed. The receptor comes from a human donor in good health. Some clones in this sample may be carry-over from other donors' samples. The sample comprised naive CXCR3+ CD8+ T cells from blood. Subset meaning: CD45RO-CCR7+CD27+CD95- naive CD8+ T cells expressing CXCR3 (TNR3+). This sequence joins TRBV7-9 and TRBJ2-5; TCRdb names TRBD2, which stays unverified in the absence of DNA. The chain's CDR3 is CASSPTLQTQYF.